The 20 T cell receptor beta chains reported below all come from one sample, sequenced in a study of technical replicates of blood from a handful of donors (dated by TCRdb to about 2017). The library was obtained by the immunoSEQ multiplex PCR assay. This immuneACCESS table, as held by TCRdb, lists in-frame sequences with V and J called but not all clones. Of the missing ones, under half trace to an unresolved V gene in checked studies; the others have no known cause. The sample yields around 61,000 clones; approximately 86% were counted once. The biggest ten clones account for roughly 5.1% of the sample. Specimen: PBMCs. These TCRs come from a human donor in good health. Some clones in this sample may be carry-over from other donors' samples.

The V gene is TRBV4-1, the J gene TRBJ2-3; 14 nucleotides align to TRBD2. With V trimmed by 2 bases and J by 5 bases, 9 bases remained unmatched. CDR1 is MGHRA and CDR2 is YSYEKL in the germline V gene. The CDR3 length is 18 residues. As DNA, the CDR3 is TGCGCCAGCAGCCAACACAAGACTAGCGGGGGGGCAGAAGATACGCAGTATTTT. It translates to CASSQHKTSGGAEDTQYF.

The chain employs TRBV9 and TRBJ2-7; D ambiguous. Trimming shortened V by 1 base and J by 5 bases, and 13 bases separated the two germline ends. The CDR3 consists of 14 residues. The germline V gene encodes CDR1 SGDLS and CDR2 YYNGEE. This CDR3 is CASSVSSSTHEQYF. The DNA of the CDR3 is TGTGCCAGCAGCGTAAGCTCTAGTACCCACGAGCAGTACTTC. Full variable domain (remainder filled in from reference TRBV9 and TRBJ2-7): DSGVTQTPKHLITATGQRVTLRCSPRSGDLSVYWYQQSLDQGLQFLIQYYNGEERAKGNILERFSAQQFPDLHSELNLSSLELGDSALYFCASSVSSSTHEQYFGPGTRLTVT.

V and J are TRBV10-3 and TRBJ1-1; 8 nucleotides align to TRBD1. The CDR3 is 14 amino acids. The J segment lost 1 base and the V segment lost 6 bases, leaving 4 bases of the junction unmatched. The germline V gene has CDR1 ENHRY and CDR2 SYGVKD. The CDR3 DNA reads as TGTGCCATCAGATCAACAGGGGGGAACACTGAAGCTTTCTTT. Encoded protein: CAIRSTGGNTEAFF.

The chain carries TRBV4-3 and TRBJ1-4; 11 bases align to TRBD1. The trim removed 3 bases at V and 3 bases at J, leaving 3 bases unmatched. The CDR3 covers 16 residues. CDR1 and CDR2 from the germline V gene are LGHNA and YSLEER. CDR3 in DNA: TGCGCCAGCAGCCAGGGACAGGGGGTTGCTAATGAAAAACTGTTTTTT. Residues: CASSQGQGVANEKLFF.

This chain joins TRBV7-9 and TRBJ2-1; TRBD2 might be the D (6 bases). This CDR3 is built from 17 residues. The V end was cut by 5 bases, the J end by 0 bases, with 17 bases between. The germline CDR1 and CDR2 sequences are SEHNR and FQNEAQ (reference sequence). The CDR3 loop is CASSGGGASRSYNEQFF. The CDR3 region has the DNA TGTGCCAGCAGCGGCGGAGGGGCTTCCCGCTCCTACAATGAGCAGTTCTTC.

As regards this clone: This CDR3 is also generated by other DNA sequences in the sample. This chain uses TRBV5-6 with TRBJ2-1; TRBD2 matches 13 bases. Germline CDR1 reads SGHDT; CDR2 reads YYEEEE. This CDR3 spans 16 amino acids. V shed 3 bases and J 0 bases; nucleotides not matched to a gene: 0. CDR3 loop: CASSWTSGSSYNEQFF. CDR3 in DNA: TGTGCCAGCAGCTGGACTAGCGGGAGCTCCTACAATGAGCAGTTCTTC.

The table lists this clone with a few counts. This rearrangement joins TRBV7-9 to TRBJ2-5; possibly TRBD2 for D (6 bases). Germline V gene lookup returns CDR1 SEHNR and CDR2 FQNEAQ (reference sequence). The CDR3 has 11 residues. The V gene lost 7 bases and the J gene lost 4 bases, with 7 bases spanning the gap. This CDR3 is CASTGGETQYF. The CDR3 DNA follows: TGTGCCAGCACCGGGGGAGAGACCCAGTACTTC.

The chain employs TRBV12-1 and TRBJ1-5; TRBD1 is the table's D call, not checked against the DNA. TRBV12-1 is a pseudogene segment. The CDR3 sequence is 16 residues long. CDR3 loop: CASSSSRDRGSKPQHF. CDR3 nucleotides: TGTGCCAGCAGCTCCTCCCGAGACAGGGGAAGTAAGCCCCAGCATTTT.

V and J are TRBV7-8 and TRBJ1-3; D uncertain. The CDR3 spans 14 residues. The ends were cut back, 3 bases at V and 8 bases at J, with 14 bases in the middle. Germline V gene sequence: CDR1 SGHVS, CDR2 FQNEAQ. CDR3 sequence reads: CASSLGGPVDTIYF. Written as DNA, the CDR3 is TGTGCCAGCAGCTTGGGCGGGCCGGTGGACACCATATATTTT.

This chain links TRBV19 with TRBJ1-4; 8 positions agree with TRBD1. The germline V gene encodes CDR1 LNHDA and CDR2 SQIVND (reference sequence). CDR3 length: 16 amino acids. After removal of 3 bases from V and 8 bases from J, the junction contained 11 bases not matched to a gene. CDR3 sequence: CASSIGFDRGEEKLFF. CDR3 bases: TGTGCCAGTAGTATCGGGTTCGACAGGGGTGAGGAAAAACTGTTTTTT.

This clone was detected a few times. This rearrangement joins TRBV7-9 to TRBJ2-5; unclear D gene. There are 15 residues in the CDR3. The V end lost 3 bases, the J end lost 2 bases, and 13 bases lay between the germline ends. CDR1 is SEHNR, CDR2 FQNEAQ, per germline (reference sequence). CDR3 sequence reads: CASSLPDSLQETQYF. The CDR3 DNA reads TGTGCCAGCAGCTTGCCGGATAGCCTTCAAGAGACCCAGTACTTC.

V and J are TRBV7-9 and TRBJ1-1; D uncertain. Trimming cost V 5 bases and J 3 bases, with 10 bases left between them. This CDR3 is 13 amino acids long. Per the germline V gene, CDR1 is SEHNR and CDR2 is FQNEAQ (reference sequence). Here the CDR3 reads CASSLLMDTEAFF. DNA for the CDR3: TGTGCCAGCAGCCTACTGATGGACACTGAAGCTTTCTTT.

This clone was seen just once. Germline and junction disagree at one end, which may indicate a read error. The CDR3 protein is CASSNSGTINSEQYF. The CDR3 bases are TGTGCCAGCAGTAACTCCGGGACTATTAACTCCGAGCAGTACTTC. The V call is TRBV6-6, the J call TRBJ2-7, with 7 bases aligning to TRBD2. CDR1 and CDR2 from the germline V gene are MNHNY and SVGAGI (reference sequence). The CDR3 totals 15 residues.

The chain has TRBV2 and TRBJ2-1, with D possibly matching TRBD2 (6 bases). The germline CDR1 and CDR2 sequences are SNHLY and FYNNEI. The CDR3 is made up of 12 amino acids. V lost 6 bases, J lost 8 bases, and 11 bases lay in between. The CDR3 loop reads CASRYGGDEQFF. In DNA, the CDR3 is TGTGCCAGCAGGTATGGCGGGGATGAGCAGTTCTTC.

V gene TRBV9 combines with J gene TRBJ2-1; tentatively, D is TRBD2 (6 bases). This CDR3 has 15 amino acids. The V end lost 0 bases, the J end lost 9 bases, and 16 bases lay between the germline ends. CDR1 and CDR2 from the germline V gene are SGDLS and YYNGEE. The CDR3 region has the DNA TGTGCCAGCAGCGTAGGACCCCACGTGGGGGGTGAGCAGTTCTTC. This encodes CASSVGPHVGGEQFF.

CDR3 sequence (DNA): TGTGCCAGCAGCTTCACTAGCGGGAGTGGAGATACGCAGTATTTT. Its protein product is CASSFTSGSGDTQYF. The chain carries TRBV7-3 and TRBJ2-3; 11 nucleotides line up with TRBD2. The CDR3 is 15 residues long. Germline trimming cut 3 bases from V and 5 bases from J; bases unmatched to any gene: 4. Germline V gene sequence: CDR1 SGHTA, CDR2 FQGTGA.

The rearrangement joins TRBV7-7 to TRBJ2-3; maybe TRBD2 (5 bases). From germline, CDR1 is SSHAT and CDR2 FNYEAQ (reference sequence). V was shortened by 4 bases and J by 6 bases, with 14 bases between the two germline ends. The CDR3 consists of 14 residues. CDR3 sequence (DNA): TGTGCCAGCAGCTCGGACTCGTCGGCGGATACGCAGTATTTT. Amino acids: CASSSDSSADTQYF.

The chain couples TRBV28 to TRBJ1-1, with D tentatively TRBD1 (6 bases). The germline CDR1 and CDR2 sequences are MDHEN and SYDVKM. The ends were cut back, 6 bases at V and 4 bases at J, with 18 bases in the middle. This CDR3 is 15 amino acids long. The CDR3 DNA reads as TGTGCCAGCAGGGGGTCGCGGGGGGCCATCACTGAAGCTTTCTTT. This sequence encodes CASRGSRGAITEAFF.

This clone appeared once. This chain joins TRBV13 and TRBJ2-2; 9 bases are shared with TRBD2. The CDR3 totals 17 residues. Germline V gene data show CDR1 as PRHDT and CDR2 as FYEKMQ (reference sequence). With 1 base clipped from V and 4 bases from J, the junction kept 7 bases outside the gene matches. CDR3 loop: CASSLESGRRGTGELFF. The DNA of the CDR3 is TGTGCCAGCAGCTTAGAGAGCGGGAGGCGCGGCACCGGGGAGCTGTTTTTT.

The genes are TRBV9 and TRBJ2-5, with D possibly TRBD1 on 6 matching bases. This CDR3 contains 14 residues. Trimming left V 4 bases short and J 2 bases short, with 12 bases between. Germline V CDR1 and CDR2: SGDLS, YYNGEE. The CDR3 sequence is CASSTQGFQETQYF. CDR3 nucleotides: TGTGCCAGCAGCACACAGGGTTTTCAAGAGACCCAGTACTTC.